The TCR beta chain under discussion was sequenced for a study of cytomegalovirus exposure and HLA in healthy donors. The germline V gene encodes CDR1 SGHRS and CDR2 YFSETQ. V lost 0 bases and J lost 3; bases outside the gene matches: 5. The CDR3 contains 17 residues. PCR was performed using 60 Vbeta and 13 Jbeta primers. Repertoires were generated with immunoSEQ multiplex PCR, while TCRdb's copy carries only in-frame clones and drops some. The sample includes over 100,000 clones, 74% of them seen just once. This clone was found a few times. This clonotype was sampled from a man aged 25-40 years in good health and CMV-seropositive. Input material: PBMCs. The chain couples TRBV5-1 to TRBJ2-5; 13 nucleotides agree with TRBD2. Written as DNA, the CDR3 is TGCGCCAGCAGCTTGGGGACTAGCGGGGGCCCGGAAGAGACCCAGTACTTC. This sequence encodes CASSLGTSGGPEETQYF. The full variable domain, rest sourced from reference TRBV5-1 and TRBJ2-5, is KAGVTQTPRYLIKTRGQQVTLSCSPISGHRSVSWYQQTPGQGLQFLFEYFSETQRNKGNFPGRFSGRQFSNSRSEMNVSTLELGDSALYLCASSLGTSGGPEETQYFGPGTRLLVL.